This TCR beta chain was sequenced in a study of cytomegalovirus exposure and HLA in healthy donors. With 4 bases removed from V and 4 bases from J, the gap between germline ends came to 16 bases. This CDR3 has 15 amino acids. Germline V gene data show CDR1 as SGHKS and CDR2 as YYEKEE (reference sequence). Both 60 Vbeta primers and 13 Jbeta primers went into the PCR. The method was immunoSEQ multiplex PCR; TCRdb's version includes in-frame clones alone and lacks a portion of them. The repertoire holds approximately 150,000 clones, with approximately 79% as singletons. The study's findings and limits: A few V segments could not be told apart, such as TRBV6-2 and TRBV6-3, and were left out.

Remarks on this clone: What it recognizes is unknown.

Input material: PBMCs. The V and J genes are TRBV5-5 and TRBJ2-3; D possibly corresponds to TRBD2 (6 bases). The TCR was taken from a man in his fifties or sixties in good health and CMV-seronegative. The CDR3 DNA follows: TGTGCCAGCAGCCACCCGGGAGCAGTGGCAGATACGCAGTATTTT. Residues: CASSHPGAVADTQYF.